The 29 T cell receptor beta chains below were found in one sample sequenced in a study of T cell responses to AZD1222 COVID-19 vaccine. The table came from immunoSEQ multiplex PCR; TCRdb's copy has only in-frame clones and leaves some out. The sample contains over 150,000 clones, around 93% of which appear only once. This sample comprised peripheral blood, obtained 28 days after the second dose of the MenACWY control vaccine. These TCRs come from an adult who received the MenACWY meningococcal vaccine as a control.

The CDR3 loop reads CASSLGSGGLGEQFF. CDR3 coding DNA: TGCGCCAGCAGCTTGGGTAGCGGGGGGTTAGGTGAGCAGTTCTTC. This chain joins TRBV5-1 and TRBJ2-1; the match to TRBD2 covers 10 bases. Trimming removed 0 bases from V and 9 bases from J; junction bases left unmatched: 6. This CDR3 is 15 amino acids long. CDR1 and CDR2 (germline): SGHRS, YFSETQ.

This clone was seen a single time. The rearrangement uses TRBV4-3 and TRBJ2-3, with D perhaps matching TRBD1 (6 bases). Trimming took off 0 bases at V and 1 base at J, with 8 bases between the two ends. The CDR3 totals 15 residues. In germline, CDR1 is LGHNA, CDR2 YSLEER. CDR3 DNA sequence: TGCGCCAGCAGCCAAGAAGAGGGGGGCACAGATACGCAGTATTTT. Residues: CASSQEEGGTDTQYF.

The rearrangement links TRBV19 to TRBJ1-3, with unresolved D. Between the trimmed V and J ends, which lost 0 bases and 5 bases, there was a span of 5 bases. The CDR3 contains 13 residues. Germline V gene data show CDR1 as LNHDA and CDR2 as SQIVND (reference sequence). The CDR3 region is CASSIDRRNTIYF. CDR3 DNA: TGTGCCAGTAGTATAGACAGGAGAAACACCATATATTTT. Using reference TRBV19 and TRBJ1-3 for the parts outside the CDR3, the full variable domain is DGGITQSPKYLFRKEGQNVTLSCEQNLNHDAMYWYRQDPGQGLRLIYYSQIVNDFQKGDIAEGYSVSREKKESFPLTVTSAQKNPTAFYLCASSIDRRNTIYFGEGSWLTVV.

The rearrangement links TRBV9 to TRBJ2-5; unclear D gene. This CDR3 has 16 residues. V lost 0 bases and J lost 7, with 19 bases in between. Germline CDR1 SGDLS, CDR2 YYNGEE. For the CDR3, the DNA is TGTGCCAGCAGCGTAGATCGTCCCAGCCTTGCCGGGACCCAGTACTTC. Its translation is CASSVDRPSLAGTQYF.

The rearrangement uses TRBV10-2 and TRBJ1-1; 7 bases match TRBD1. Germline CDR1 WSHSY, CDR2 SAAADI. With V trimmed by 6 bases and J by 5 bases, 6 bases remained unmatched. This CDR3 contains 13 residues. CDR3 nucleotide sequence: TGCGCCAGCAGGAGACAGGGTGGAACTGAAGCTTTCTTT. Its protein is CASRRQGGTEAFF.

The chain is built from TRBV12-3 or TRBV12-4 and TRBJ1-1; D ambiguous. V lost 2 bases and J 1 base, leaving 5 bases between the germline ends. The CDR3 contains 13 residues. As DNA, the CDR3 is TGTGCCAGCAGTTTAAACCCGAACACTGAAGCTTTCTTT. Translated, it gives CASSLNPNTEAFF.

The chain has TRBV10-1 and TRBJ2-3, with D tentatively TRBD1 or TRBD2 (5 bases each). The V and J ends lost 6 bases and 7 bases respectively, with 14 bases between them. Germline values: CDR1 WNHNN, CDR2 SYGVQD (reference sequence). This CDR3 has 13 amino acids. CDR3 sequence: CASSGQGANTQYF. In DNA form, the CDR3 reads TGCGCCAGCAGCGGGCAGGGAGCGAATACGCAGTATTTT.

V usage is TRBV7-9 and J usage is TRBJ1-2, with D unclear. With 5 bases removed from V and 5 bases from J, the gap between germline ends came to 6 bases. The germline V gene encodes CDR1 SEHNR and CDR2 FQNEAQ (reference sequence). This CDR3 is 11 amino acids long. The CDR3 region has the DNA TGTGCCAGCAGCCTATTGTATGGCTACACCTTC. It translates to CASSLLYGYTF.

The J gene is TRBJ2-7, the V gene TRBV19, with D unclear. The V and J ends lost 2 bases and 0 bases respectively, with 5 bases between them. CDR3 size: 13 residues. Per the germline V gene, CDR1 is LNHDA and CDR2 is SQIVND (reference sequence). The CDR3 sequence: CASSIRISYEQYF. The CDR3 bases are TGTGCCAGTAGTATACGGATCTCCTACGAGCAGTACTTC.

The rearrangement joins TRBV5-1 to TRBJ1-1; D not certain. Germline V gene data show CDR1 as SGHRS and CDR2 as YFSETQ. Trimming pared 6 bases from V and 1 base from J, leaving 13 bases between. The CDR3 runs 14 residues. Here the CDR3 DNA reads TGCGCCAGCACCCCCGCGACGGCGAACACTGAAGCTTTCTTT. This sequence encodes CASTPATANTEAFF.

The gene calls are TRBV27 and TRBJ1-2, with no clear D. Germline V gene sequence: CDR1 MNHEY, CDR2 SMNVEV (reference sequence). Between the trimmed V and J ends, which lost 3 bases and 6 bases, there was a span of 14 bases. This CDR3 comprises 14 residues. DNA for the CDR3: TGTGCCAGCAGTTTCCTAGAGAGGAAGGATGGCTACACCTTC. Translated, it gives CASSFLERKDGYTF.

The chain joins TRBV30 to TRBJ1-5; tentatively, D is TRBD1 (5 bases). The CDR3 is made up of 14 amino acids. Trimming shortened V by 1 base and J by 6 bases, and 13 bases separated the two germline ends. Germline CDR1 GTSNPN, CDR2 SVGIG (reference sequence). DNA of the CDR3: TGTGCCTGGAGTGGAAACGTGAGGGGTCAGCCCCAGCATTTT. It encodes CAWSGNVRGQPQHF.

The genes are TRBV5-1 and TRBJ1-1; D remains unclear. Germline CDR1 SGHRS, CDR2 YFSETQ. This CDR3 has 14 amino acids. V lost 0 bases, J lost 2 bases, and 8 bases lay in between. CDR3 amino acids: CASSLGGYNTEAFF. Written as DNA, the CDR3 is TGCGCCAGCAGCTTGGGAGGTTATAACACTGAAGCTTTCTTT. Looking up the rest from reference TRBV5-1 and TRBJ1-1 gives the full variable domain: KAGVTQTPRYLIKTRGQQVTLSCSPISGHRSVSWYQQTPGQGLQFLFEYFSETQRNKGNFPGRFSGRQFSNSRSEMNVSTLELGDSALYLCASSLGGYNTEAFFGQGTRLTVV.

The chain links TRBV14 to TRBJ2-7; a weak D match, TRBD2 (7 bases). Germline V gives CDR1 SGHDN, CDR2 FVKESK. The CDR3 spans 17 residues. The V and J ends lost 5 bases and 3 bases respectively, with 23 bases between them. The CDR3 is CASSTRGGGAGDYEQYF. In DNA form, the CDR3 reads TGTGCCAGCAGCACTCGAGGCGGGGGCGCGGGGGACTACGAGCAGTACTTC.

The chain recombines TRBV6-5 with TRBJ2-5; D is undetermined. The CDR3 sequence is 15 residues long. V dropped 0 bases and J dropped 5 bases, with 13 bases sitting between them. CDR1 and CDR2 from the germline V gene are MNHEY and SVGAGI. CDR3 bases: TGTGCCAGCAGTTACTCGAAATTTCGGTTGGAGACCCAGTACTTC. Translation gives CASSYSKFRLETQYF.

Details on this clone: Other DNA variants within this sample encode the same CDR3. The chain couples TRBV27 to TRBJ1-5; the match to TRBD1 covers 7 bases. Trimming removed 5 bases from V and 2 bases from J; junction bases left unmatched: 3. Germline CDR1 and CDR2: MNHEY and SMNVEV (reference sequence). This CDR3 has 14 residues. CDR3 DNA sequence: TGTGCCAGCAGTCCAGGGACAGGCAATCAGCCCCAGCATTTT. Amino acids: CASSPGTGNQPQHF.

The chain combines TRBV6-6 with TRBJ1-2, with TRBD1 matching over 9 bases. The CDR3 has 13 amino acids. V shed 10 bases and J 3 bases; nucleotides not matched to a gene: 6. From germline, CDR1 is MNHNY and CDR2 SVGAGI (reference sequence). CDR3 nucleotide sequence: TGTGCCACCGTGGACAGGGGCGACTATGGCTACACCTTC. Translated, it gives CATVDRGDYGYTF.

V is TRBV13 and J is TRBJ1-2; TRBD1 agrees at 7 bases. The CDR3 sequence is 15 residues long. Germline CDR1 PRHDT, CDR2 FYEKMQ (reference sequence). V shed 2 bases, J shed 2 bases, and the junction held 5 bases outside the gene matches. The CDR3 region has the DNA TGTGCCAGCAGCTTATGGGGGACAGAAAACTATGGCTACACCTTC. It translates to CASSLWGTENYGYTF.

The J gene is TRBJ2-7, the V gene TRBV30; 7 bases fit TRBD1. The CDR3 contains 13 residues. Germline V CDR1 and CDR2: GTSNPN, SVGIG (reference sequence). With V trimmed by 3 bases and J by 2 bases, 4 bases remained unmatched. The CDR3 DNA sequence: TGTGCCTGGAGCTGGGGGACAGCCTACGAGCAGTACTTC. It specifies CAWSWGTAYEQYF.

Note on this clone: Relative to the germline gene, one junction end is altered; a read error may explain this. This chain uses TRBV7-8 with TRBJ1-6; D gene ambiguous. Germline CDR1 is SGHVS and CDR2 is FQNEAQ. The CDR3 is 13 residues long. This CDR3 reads CASRLENNSPLHF. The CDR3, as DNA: TGTGCCAGCAGGTTAGAGAATAATTCACCCCTCCACTTT.

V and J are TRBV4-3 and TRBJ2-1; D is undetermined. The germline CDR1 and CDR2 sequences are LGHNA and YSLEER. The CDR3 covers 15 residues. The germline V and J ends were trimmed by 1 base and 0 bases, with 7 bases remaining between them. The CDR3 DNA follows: TGCGCCAGCAGCCAAGTCTCTAGCTCCTACAATGAGCAGTTCTTC. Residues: CASSQVSSSYNEQFF.

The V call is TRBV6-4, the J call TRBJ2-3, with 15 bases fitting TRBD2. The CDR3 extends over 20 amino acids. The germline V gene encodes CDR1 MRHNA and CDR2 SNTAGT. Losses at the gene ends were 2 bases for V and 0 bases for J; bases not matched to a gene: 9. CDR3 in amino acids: CASSDGTSGGTPPSTDTQYF. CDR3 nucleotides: TGTGCCAGCAGTGACGGGACTAGCGGGGGGACGCCCCCGAGCACAGATACGCAGTATTTT.

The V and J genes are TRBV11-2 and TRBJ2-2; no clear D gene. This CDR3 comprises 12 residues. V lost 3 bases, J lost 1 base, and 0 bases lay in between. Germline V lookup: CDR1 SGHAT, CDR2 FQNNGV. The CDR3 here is CASSLNTGELFF. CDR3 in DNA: TGTGCCAGCAGCTTGAACACCGGGGAGCTGTTTTTT.

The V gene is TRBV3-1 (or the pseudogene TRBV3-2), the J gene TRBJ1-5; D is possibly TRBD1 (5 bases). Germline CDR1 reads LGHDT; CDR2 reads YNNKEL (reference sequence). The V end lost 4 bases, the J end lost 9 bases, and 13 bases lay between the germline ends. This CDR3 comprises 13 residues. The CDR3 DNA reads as TGTGCCAGCAGCCCAACGGGTAGGGGGCCCCAGCATTTT. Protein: CASSPTGRGPQHF.

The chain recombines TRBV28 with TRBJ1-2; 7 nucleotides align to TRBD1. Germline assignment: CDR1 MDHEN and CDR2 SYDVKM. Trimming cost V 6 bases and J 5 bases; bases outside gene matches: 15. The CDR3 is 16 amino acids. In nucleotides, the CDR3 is TGTGCCAGCAGAGGGGCCAGTGCGACAGGGAGGTATGGCTACACCTTC. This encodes CASRGASATGRYGYTF.

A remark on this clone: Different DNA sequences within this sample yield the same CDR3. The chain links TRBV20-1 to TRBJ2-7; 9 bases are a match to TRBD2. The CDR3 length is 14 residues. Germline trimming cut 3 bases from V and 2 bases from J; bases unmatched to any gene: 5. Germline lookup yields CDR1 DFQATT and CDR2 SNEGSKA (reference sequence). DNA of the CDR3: TGCAGTGCTAGTCTAGCGGGGCGAACCTACGAGCAGTACTTC. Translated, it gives CSASLAGRTYEQYF.

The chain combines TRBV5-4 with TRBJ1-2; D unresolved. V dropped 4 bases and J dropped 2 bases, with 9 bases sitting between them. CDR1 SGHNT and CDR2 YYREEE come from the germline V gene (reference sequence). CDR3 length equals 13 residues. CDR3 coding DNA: TGTGCCAGCAGCCTGGACGGGAACTATGGCTACACCTTC. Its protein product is CASSLDGNYGYTF.

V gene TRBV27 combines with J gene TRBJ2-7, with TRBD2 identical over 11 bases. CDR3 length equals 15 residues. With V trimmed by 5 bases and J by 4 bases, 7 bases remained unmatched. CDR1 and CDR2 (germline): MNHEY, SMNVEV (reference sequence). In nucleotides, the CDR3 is TGTGCCAGCAGTGCCCTAGCGGGGGGCAGATACGAGCAGTACTTC. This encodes CASSALAGGRYEQYF.

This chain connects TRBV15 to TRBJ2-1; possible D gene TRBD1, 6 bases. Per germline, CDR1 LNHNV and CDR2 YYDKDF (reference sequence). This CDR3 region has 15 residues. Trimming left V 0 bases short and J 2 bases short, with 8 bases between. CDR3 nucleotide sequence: TGTGCCACCAGCAGAGACAGGGGAGCCTACAATGAGCAGTTCTTC. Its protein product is CATSRDRGAYNEQFF. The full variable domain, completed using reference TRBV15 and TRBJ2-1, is DAMVIQNPRYQVTQFGKPVTLSCSQTLNHNVMYWYQQKSSQAPKLLFHYYDKDFNNEADTPDNFQSRRPNTSFCFLDIRSPGLGDTAMYLCATSRDRGAYNEQFFGPGTRLTVL.